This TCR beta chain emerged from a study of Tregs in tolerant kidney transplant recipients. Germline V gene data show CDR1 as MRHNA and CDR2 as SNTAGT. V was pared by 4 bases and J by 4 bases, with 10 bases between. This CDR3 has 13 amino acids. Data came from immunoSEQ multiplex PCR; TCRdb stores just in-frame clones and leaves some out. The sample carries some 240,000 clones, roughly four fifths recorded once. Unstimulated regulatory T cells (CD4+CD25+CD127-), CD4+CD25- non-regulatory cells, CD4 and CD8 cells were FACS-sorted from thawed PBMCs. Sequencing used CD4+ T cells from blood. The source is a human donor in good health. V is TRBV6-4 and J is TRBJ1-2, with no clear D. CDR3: CASSGRALYGYTF. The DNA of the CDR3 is TGTGCCAGCAGTGGTCGGGCCCTCTATGGCTACACCTTC.